These 14 T cell receptor beta chains share one sample of origin, sequenced in a study of CD8+ T cells in alopecia areata. Extraction and reverse transcription of RNA yielded cDNA as the sequencing template. The method was immunoSEQ multiplex PCR; TCRdb's version includes in-frame clones alone and lacks a portion of them. Here the sample spans 140,000 to 150,000 clones, roughly 64% being singletons. This material consisted of CD4+ T cells sorted from blood, taken at week 0. The receptor set was obtained from a human donor with alopecia areata.

The CDR3 here is CASSSVQGANVLTF. DNA for the CDR3: TGTGCCAGCAGCTCGGTACAGGGGGCCAACGTCCTGACTTTC. The chain is built from TRBV5-6 and TRBJ2-6; D is undetermined. Germline-derived CDR1 and CDR2 are SGHDT and YYEEEE. V shed 3 bases and J shed 4 bases, with 8 bases lying between them. The CDR3 length is 14 residues. Drawing the rest from reference TRBV5-6 and TRBJ2-6, the complete variable domain is DAGVTQSPTHLIKTRGQQVTLRCSPKSGHDTVSWYQQALGQGPQFIFQYYEEEERQRGNFPDRFSGHQFPNYSSELNVNALLLGDSALYLCASSSVQGANVLTFGAGSRLTVL.

The V gene is TRBV15, the J gene TRBJ1-1; D call uncertain. V was shortened by 3 bases and J by 1 base, with 9 bases between the two germline ends. This CDR3 comprises 14 residues. The germline CDR1 and CDR2 sequences are LNHNV and YYDKDF (reference sequence). CDR3 loop: CATSSRWANTEAFF. As DNA, the CDR3 is TGTGCCACCAGCAGTAGATGGGCGAACACTGAAGCTTTCTTT.

The chain uses TRBV2 and TRBJ1-2, with no clear D. CDR1 is SNHLY and CDR2 is FYNNEI in the germline V gene. Trimming took off 6 bases at V and 4 bases at J, with 9 bases between the two ends. The CDR3 loop spans 12 amino acids. DNA for the CDR3: TGTGCCAGCAGACGGGGTTTCTATGGCTACACCTTC. Protein sequence: CASRRGFYGYTF.

Comment on this clone: This sample also contains other DNA sequences that code for the same CDR3. J is TRBJ1-5 and V is TRBV20-1; no reliable D call. Trimming took off 7 bases at V and 7 bases at J, with 5 bases between the two ends. Germline CDR1 reads DFQATT; CDR2 reads SNEGSKA (reference sequence). The CDR3 loop spans 9 amino acids. CDR3 coding DNA: TGCAGTGTGGGACAGCCCCAGCATTTT. It encodes CSVGQPQHF.

The V and J genes are TRBV30 and TRBJ2-2; tentatively, D is TRBD1 or TRBD2 (5 bases each). V was clipped by 6 bases and J by 1 base, with 15 bases between them. CDR1 GTSNPN and CDR2 SVGIG come from the germline V gene (reference sequence). This CDR3 spans 15 amino acids. As DNA, the CDR3 is TGTGCCTGCCGTGCCGGGACCAAGAACACCGGGGAGCTGTTTTTT. As protein: CACRAGTKNTGELFF.

The chain has TRBV15 and TRBJ1-1; D might be TRBD1 (6 bases). The germline V and J ends were trimmed by 0 bases and 4 bases, with 6 bases remaining between them. CDR3 size: 13 residues. CDR1 LNHNV and CDR2 YYDKDF come from the germline V gene (reference sequence). The CDR3 reads CATSRDRGTEAFF. Written as DNA, the CDR3 is TGTGCCACCAGCAGAGACAGGGGCACTGAAGCTTTCTTT.

V usage is TRBV30 and J usage is TRBJ2-6, with D tentatively TRBD1 (6 bases). Per germline, CDR1 GTSNPN and CDR2 SVGIG (reference sequence). V was clipped by 6 bases and J by 4 bases, with 16 bases between them. This CDR3 is built from 15 residues. CDR3 region: CACPRLGAGANVLTF. CDR3 DNA sequence: TGTGCCTGCCCACGGTTGGGGGCCGGGGCCAACGTCCTGACTTTC.

This sequence joins TRBV10-3 and TRBJ2-3, with TRBD1 matching 7 bases. After removal of 2 bases from V and 3 bases from J, the junction contained 5 bases not matched to a gene. The CDR3 runs 15 residues. The germline CDR1 and CDR2 sequences are ENHRY and SYGVKD. The CDR3 sequence: CAISEPYRGTDTQYF. The CDR3, as DNA: TGTGCCATCAGTGAGCCCTACAGGGGAACAGATACGCAGTATTTT.

The rearrangement links TRBV2 to TRBJ2-1, with 12 positions matching TRBD2. The V and J ends lost 6 bases and 6 bases, in that order; junction bases with no gene match: 6. CDR1 is SNHLY and CDR2 is FYNNEI in the germline V gene. The CDR3 runs to 15 residues. The CDR3 reads CASSPTSGGTNEQFF. CDR3 coding DNA: TGTGCCAGCAGCCCTACTAGCGGGGGGACCAATGAGCAGTTCTTC. Full variable domain (outside the CDR3, taken from reference TRBV2 and TRBJ2-1): EPEVTQTPSHQVTQMGQEVILRCVPISNHLYFYWYRQILGQKVEFLVSFYNNEISEKSEIFDDQFSVERPDGSNFTLKIRSTKLEDSAMYFCASSPTSGGTNEQFFGPGTRLTVL.

The rearrangement links TRBV29-1 to TRBJ1-2, with TRBD1 matching 7 bases. The trim removed 3 bases at V and 6 bases at J, leaving 7 bases unmatched. Germline values: CDR1 SQVTM, CDR2 ANQGSEA. The CDR3 extends over 13 amino acids. The chain's CDR3 is CSVDQWDSHGYTF. Written as DNA, the CDR3 is TGCAGCGTTGACCAATGGGACAGCCATGGCTACACCTTC.

V gene TRBV25-1 combines with J gene TRBJ2-5, with D maybe TRBD1 (6 bases). V gave up 5 bases and J gave up 4 bases, with 14 bases separating them. This CDR3 has 14 amino acids. CDR1 is MGHDK and CDR2 is SYGVNS in the germline V gene. CDR3 nucleotides: TGTGCCAGCAGTAAACCCCAGGGGAGAGAGACCCAGTACTTC. It is translated as CASSKPQGRETQYF.

To note about this clone: An end of the junction does not agree with germline; a read error may underlie this. V and J are TRBV7-7 and TRBJ2-1; 7 nucleotides line up with TRBD2. The CDR3 spans 13 residues. Germline CDR1 and CDR2: SSHAT and FNYEAQ (reference sequence). Written as DNA, the CDR3 is TGTGCTAGCAGCTTAGACCGGGGGGATGAGCAGTTCTTC. This gives the protein CASSLDRGDEQFF. Together with reference TRBV7-7 and TRBJ2-1, the CDR3 gives the full variable domain: GAGVSQSPRYKVTKRGQDVTLRCDPISSHATLYWYQQALGQGPEFLTYFNYEAQPDKSGLPSDRFSAERPEGSISTLTIQRTEQRDSAMYRCASSLDRGDEQFFGPGTRLTVL.

This clone was counted a single time. CDR3 amino acids: CASTPGGGETQYF. The CDR3 nucleotides read TGTGCCAGCACCCCCGGGGGGGGAGAGACCCAGTACTTC. This chain joins TRBV7-9 and TRBJ2-5; TRBD2 aligns across 8 bases. From germline, CDR1 is SEHNR and CDR2 FQNEAQ (reference sequence). J lost 4 bases, V lost 7 bases, and 5 bases had no gene match. This CDR3 has 13 amino acids. The full variable domain, completed using reference TRBV7-9 and TRBJ2-5, is DTGVSQNPRHKITKRGQNVTFRCDPISEHNRLYWYRQTLGQGPEFLTYFQNEAQLEKSRLLSDRFSAERPKGSFSTLEIQRTEQGDSAMYLCASTPGGGETQYFGPGTRLLVL.

The gene calls are TRBV29-1 and TRBJ2-1; tentatively, D is TRBD1 (5 bases). This CDR3 is 11 amino acids long. Trimming took 0 bases from V and 12 from J, leaving 9 bases between them. Per the germline V gene, CDR1 is SQVTM and CDR2 is ANQGSEA. CDR3 protein: CSVEEAGWQFF. In DNA, the CDR3 is TGCAGCGTTGAAGAGGCAGGGTGGCAGTTCTTC.